This TCR beta chain was captured by sequencing in a study of identical twins. This clonotype showed up just a few times. Germline V lookup: CDR1 LGHNA, CDR2 YNFKEQ. Trimming stripped 4 bases from V and 10 bases from J, with 5 bases between. The CDR3 covers 11 residues. Using its own MiXCR run on the 5' RACE reads, TCRdb lists one record per CDR3 protein. The repertoire holds 450,000 or so distinct CDR3 sequences, with 24% as singletons. These data were also reused for a study on T cells expressing NK-cell markers. That investigation notes: One of eight sequenced donors was HCMV-seronegative; the other seven were seropositive.

The source of this sequence is a woman between 18 and 29 years old in good health. The specimen sequenced was CD4+ T cells sorted from blood. The rearrangement joins TRBV4-2 to TRBJ1-6; D gene unclear. The CDR3 loop is CASSRGSPLHF. The CDR3 region has the DNA TGTGCCAGCAGCCGTGGATCACCCCTCCACTTT.